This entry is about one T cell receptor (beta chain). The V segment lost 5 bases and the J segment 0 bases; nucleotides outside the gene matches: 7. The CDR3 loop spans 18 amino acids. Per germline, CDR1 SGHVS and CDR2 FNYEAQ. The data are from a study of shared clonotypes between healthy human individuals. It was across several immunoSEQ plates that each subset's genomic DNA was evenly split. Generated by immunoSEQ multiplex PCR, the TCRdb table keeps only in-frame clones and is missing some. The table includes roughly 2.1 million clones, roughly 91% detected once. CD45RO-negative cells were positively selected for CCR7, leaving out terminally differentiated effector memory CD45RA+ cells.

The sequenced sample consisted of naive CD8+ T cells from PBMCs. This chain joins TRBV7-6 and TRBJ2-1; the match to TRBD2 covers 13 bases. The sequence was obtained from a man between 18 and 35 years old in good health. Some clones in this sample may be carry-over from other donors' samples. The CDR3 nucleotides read TGTGCCAGCAGCCGACTAGCGGGAGGCAAGAGCTCCTACAATGAGCAGTTCTTC. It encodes CASSRLAGGKSSYNEQFF.